The present T cell receptor (beta chain) was sequenced within a study of spatial heterogeneity in lung cancer (dated by TCRdb to between 2018 and 2021). Looking at the study overall: More beta-chain than alpha-chain transcripts were consistently detected, likely reflecting higher beta-chain transcript abundance. TCR repertoire features were related to nonsynonymous mutation counts determined by whole-exome sequencing of tumor tissue. The study quantitatively compared TCR alpha and beta repertoires across multiple tumor regions, matched nontumor lung and blood in non-small cell lung cancer. In the raw uncorrected reads, each unique combination of TCR and UMI appeared more than ten times on average. At surgery, around 200 tumor regions, approximately 64 matched nontumor lung samples and 56 PBMC samples were TCR-sequenced for both alpha and beta chains.

The table lists this clonotype with many counts. This clone's antigen is unknown. Per-base qualities were not stored, and no clone one base away is much larger. The receptor library was made with 5' RACE. The sequencer was a NextSeq 500. To allow correction of PCR and sequencing errors, the TCR library protocol tagged every TCR cDNA molecule with a unique molecular identifier. Turning to the authors' computational methods: Decombinator tools were used for TCR identification, UMI-based error correction and CDR3 extraction. TCRs above a frequency of 2 per 1,000, corresponding to the top 1% of the tumor frequency distribution, were defined as expanded. Renyi diversity was computed with the R vegan package after each repertoire had been subsampled 100 times to 5,000 TCRs. CDR3 similarity networks were constructed using string-kernel similarity of amino acid triplets, with links drawn between CDR3s whose pairwise similarity was above 0.82. TCRdb reanalyzed the raw reads on its own, using fastp at Q25 for trimming and MiXCR for clone calling, and kept in-frame beta chains. Each CDR3 protein gets just one entry, which takes the most common genes and DNA from the rows behind it. The V and J calls follow TCRdb's processing rather than the paper's. For this sample the table gives 13,000 or so distinct CDR3 sequences, of which 3% to 4.5% were detected only once. In total, the top ten clones hold 45% of the sample.

Overall results and qualifications from the work: Additional single-cell paired TCR alpha and beta sequencing was considered necessary to confirm, at a functional level, the hypothesis that regional TCRs recognize regional mutations. Ubiquitous expanded tumor TCRs were detected in blood more often at tumor resection than at routine follow-up.

The germline V gene yields LGHNA for CDR1 and YNFKEQ for CDR2. Measured from the cysteine to the phenylalanine, the CDR3 is 16 residues long. The read is trimmed to its CDR3 DNA, 48 bases read in frame from base 1. Trimming costs V 0 bases and J 2 bases, and their ends lie 14 bases apart. Interpreted using the paper, the time point label stands for: sample taken at primary tumor resection. The donors were about 65 patients from the lung TRACERx cohort who had early-stage, untreated non-small cell lung cancer. TCR sequencing used whole RNA extracted from tumor and nontumor lung tissue, or from cryopreserved PBMC samples, without cell sorting. Patients were selected for TCR sequencing only if sufficient RNA was available from at least two tumor regions.

The chain uses TRBV4-2 and TRBJ2-7; the D gene assignment is ambiguous. The origin of this receptor is a male donor with early-stage non-small cell lung cancer. Sequenced material: PBMCs, taken at surgery. The nucleotides read TGTGCCAGCAGCCAAGAATGGTCGGACGGAACCTACGAGCAGTACTTC. It translates as CASSQEWSDGTYEQYF.